The 6 T cell receptor beta chains reported below all come from one sample, sequenced in a study of blood T cell repertoires in COVID-19 (dated by TCRdb to between 2020 and 2021). Preparation of the library involved the immunoSEQ multiplex PCR assay. This is the immuneACCESS table as TCRdb keeps it, with only in-frame sequences that have V and J called. A part of the clones is gone; compared with another copy, unresolved V genes explain less than half, and the rest is unexplained. Present in this sample are some 250,000 clones, more than 85% of which were seen just once. The ten largest make up roughly 5% of the sample. Sequencing was performed on peripheral blood. Every receptor here comes from a woman aged 55-69 years with COVID-19, enrolled during active disease.

The chain joins TRBV7-2 to TRBJ2-1; 11 bases align to TRBD2. CDR3 length equals 15 residues. V lost 2 bases and J lost 7; bases outside the gene matches: 4. The germline V gene has CDR1 SGHTA and CDR2 FQGNSA. DNA of the CDR3: TGTGCCAGCAGCTTAACTAGCGGGAGTTGGAATGAGCAGTTCTTC. Residues: CASSLTSGSWNEQFF.

This rearrangement joins TRBV18 to TRBJ1-1, with no clear D. V was pared by 4 bases and J by 2 bases, with 8 bases between. There are 13 residues in the CDR3. Germline V gives CDR1 KGHSH, CDR2 LQKENI. The CDR3 coding sequence is TGTGCCAGCTCACGAGATAGAAACACTGAAGCTTTCTTT. Translated: CASSRDRNTEAFF.

The chain couples TRBV5-1 to TRBJ2-7; perhaps TRBD1 as D (6 bases). V was shortened by 4 bases and J by 0 bases, with 14 bases between the two germline ends. The germline gives CDR1 SGHRS, CDR2 YFSETQ. The CDR3 runs to 15 residues. This chain's CDR3 is CASSNRDINSYEQYF. The CDR3 bases are TGCGCCAGCAGCAACCGGGACATCAACTCCTACGAGCAGTACTTC.

The chain couples TRBV6-5 to TRBJ2-1; D might be TRBD2 (6 bases). CDR3 length: 13 amino acids. Germline lookup yields CDR1 MNHEY and CDR2 SVGAGI. V lost 8 bases and J lost 5, with 13 bases in between. Here the CDR3 DNA reads TGTGCCAGCTTCGCCCCGGGAGACAATGAGCAGTTCTTC. This translates into CASFAPGDNEQFF.

CDR3 loop: CASQDRVSNEQFF. CDR3 sequence (DNA): TGTGCCAGCCAAGACAGGGTTTCGAATGAGCAGTTCTTC. The chain employs TRBV25-1 and TRBJ2-1; 7 bases match TRBD1. CDR3 length: 13 amino acids. J lost 7 bases, V lost 8 bases, and 8 bases had no gene match. Germline CDR1 MGHDK, CDR2 SYGVNS.

The V call is TRBV6-5, the J call TRBJ2-3; D unclear. The CDR3 has 12 amino acids. The germline V and J ends were trimmed by 7 bases and 0 bases, with 5 bases remaining between them. Germline assignment: CDR1 MNHEY and CDR2 SVGAGI. CDR3 sequence: CASTVSTDTQYF. The DNA for the CDR3 is TGTGCCAGCACCGTAAGCACAGATACGCAGTATTTT.